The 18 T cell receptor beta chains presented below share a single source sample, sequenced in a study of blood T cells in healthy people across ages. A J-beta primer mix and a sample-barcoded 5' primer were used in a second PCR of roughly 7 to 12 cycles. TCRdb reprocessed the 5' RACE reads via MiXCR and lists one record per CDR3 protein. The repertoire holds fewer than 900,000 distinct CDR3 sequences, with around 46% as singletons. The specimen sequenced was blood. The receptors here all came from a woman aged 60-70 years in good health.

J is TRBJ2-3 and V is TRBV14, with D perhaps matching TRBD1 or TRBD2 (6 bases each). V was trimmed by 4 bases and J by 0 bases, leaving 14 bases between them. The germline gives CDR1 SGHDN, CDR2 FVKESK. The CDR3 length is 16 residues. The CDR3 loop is CASSPKGGWSTDTQYF. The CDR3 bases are TGTGCCAGCAGCCCGAAAGGGGGGTGGAGCACAGATACGCAGTATTTT. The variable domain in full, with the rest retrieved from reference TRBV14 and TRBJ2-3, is EAGVTQFPSHSVIEKGQTVTLRCDPISGHDNLYWYRRVMGKEIKFLLHFVKESKQDESGMPNNRFLAERTGGTYSTLKVQPAELEDSGVYFCASSPKGGWSTDTQYFGPGTRLTVL.

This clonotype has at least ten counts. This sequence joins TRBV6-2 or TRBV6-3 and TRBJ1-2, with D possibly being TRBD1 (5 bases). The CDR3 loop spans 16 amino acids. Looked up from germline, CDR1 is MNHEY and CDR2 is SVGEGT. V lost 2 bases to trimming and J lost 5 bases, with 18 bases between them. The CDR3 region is CASSYPPPRTLYGYTF. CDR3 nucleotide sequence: TGTGCCAGCAGTTACCCGCCACCCAGGACACTTTATGGCTACACCTTC.

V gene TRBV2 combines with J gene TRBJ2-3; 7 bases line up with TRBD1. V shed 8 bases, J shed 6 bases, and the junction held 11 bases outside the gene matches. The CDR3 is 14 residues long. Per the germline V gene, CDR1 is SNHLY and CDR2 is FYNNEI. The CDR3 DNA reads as TGTGCCAGCCGCCTCGACAGGGAATCTGATACGCAGTATTTT. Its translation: CASRLDRESDTQYF. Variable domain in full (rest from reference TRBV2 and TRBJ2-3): EPEVTQTPSHQVTQMGQEVILRCVPISNHLYFYWYRQILGQKVEFLVSFYNNEISEKSEIFDDQFSVERPDGSNFTLKIRSTKLEDSAMYFCASRLDRESDTQYFGPGTRLTVL.

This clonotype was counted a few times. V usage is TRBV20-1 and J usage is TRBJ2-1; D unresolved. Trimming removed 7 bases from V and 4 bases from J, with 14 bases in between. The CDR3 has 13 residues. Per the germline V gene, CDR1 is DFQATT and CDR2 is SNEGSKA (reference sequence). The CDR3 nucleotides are TGCAGTGTGGTGCGTATCCATTACAATGAGCAGTTCTTC. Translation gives CSVVRIHYNEQFF.

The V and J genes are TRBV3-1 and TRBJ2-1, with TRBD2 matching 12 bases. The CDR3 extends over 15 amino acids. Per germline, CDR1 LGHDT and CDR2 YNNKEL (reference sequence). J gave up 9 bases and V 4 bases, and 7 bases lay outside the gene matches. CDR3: CASSPASGGAFEQFF. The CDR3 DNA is TGTGCCAGCAGCCCCGCTAGCGGGGGGGCTTTTGAGCAGTTCTTC.

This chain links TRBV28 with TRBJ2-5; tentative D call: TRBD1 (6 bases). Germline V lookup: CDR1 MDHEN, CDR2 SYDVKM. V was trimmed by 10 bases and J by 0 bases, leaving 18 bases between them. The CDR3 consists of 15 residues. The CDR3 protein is CAIGQTGHHQETQYF. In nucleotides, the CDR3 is TGTGCCATCGGACAGACAGGACACCACCAAGAGACCCAGTACTTC. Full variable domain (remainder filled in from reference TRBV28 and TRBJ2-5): DVKVTQSSRYLVKRTGEKVFLECVQDMDHENMFWYRQDPGLGLRLIYFSYDVKMKEKGDIPEGYSVSREKKERFSLILESASTNQTSMYLCAIGQTGHHQETQYFGPGTRLLVL.

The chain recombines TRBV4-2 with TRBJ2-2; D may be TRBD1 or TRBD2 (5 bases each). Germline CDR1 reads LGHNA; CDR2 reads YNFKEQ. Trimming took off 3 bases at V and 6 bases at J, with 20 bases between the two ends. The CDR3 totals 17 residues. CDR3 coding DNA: TGTGCCAGCAGCCAGGACACAAGGGGCATGGGAGCCGGGGAGCTGTTTTTT. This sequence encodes CASSQDTRGMGAGELFF.

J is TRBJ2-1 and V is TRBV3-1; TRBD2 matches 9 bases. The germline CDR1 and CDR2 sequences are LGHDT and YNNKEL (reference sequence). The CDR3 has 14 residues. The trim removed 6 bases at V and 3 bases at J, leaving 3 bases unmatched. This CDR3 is CASRQLAGYNEQFF. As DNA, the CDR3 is TGTGCCAGCAGACAACTAGCGGGCTACAATGAGCAGTTCTTC.

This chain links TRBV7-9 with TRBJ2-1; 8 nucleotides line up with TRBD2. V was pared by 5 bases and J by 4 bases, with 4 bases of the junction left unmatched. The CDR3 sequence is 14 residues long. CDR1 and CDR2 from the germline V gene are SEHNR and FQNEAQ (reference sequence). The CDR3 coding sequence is TGTGCCAGCAGCGAACTAGCGGAGTACAATGAGCAGTTCTTC. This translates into CASSELAEYNEQFF.

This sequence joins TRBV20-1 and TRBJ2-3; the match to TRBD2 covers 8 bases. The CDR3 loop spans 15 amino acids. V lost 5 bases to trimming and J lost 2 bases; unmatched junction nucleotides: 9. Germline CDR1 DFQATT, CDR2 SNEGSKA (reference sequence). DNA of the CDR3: TGCAGTGCTCCCCGGGGGGGTGCAAACACAGATACGCAGTATTTT. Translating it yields CSAPRGGANTDTQYF.

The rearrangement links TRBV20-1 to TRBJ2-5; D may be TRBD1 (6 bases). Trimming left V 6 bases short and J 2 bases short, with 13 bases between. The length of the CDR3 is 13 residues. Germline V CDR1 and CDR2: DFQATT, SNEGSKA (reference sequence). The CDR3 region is CSAFTGQQETQYF. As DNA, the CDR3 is TGCAGTGCCTTTACCGGACAGCAAGAGACCCAGTACTTC.

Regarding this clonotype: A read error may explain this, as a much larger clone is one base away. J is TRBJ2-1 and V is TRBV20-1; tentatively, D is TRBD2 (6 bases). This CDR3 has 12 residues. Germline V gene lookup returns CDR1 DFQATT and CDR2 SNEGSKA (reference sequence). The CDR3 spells CSAKGGRNERFF. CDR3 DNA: TGCAGTGCTAAAGGAGGGAGGAATGAGCGGTTCTTC.

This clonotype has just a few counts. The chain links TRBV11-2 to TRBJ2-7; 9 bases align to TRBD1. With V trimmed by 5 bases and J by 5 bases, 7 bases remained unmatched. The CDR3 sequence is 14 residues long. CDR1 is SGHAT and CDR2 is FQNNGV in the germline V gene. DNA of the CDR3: TGTGCCAGCAGCGAGGGACAGGGTTTCCACGAGCAGTACTTC. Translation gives CASSEGQGFHEQYF.

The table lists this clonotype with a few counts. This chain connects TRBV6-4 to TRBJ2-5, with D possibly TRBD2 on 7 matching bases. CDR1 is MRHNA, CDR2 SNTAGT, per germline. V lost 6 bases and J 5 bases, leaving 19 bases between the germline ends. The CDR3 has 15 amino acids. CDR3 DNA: TGTGCCAGCAGCCCCGGTGGGGGGGCGCATGAGACCCAGTACTTC. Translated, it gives CASSPGGGAHETQYF.

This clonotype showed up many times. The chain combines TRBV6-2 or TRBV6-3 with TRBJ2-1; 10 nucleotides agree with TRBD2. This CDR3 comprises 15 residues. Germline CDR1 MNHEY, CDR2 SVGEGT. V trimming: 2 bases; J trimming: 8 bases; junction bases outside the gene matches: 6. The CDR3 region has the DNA TGTGCCAGCAGTTACGATCAAGCGGGAGGGTATGAGCAGTTCTTC. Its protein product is CASSYDQAGGYEQFF.

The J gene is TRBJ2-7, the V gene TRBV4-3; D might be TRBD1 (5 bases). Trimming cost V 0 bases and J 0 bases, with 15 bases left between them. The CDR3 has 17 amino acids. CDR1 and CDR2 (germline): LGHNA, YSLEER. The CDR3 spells CASSQEHGGAFSYEQYF. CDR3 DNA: TGCGCCAGCAGCCAAGAACATGGTGGGGCCTTCTCCTACGAGCAGTACTTC.

The CDR3 DNA reads TGTGCCAGCAGTTACTGGTTCCTGGGCCAAGGCGGGGGCTCCTACAATGAGCAGTACTTC. Encoded protein: CASSYWFLGQGGGSYNEQYF. The chain uses TRBV6-2 or TRBV6-3 and TRBJ2-7; D is perhaps TRBD2 (7 bases). Germline CDR1 and CDR2: MNHEY and SVGEGT. Trimming removed 1 base at V and 7 bases at J, with 32 bases between. There are 20 residues in the CDR3.

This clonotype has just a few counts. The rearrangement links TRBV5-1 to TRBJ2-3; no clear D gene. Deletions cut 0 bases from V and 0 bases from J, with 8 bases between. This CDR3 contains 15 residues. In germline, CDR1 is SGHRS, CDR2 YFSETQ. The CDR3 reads CASSLVGASTDTQYF. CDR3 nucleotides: TGCGCCAGCAGCTTGGTTGGCGCGAGCACAGATACGCAGTATTTT.